This T cell receptor beta chain was recorded in a study of graft-versus-host responses after intestinal transplantation. Study details: Anti-thymocyte globulin induction was given to all recipients, followed by tacrolimus and steroids for about 3 years.

Germline values: CDR1 SGDLS, CDR2 YYNGEE. The CDR3 totals 15 residues. V gave up 0 bases and J gave up 5 bases; unmatched junction bases: 4. The method was immunoSEQ multiplex PCR; TCRdb's version includes in-frame clones alone and lacks a portion of them. The data contain some 13,000 clones, 84% of them singletons. The study, taken as a whole, reports: GvH clones detected in recipient marrow included some appearing first in ileum or blood.

A word on this clone: The antigen remains unidentified.

Sample: PBMCs, taken after intestinal transplantation. The chain recombines TRBV9 with TRBJ2-5, with TRBD1 identical over 10 bases. The receptor was derived from a human patient who received an intestinal transplant, so some T cells may come from the graft donor. DNA of the CDR3: TGTGCCAGCAGCGTAGCAGGGACAGGGGTCGAGACCCAGTACTTC. Protein: CASSVAGTGVETQYF.